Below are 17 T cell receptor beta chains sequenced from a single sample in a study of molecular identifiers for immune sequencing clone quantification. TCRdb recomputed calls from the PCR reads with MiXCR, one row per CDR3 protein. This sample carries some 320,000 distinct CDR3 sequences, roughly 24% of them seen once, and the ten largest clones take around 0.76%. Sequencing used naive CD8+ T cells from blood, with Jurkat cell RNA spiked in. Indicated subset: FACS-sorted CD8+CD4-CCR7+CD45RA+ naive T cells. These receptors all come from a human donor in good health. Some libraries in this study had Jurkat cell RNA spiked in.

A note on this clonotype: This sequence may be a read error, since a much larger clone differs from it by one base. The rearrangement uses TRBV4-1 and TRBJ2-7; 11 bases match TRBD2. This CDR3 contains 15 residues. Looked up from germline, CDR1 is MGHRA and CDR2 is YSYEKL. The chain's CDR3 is CVSSPIASGGIEQYF. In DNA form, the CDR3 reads TGCGTCAGCAGCCCCATTGCTAGCGGGGGGATCGAGCAGTACTTC.

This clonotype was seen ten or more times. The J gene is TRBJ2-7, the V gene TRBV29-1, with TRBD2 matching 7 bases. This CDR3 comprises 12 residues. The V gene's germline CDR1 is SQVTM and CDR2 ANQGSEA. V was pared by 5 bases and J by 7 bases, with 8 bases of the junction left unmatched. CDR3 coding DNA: TGCAGCGTTTTGTCCTGGCGGGGGGAGCAGTACTTC. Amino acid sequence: CSVLSWRGEQYF.

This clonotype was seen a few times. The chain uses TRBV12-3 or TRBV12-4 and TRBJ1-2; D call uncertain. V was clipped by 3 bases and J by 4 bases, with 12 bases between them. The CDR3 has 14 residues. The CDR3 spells CASSFQTSRYGYTF. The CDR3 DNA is TGTGCCAGCAGTTTTCAAACATCGCGCTATGGCTACACCTTC.

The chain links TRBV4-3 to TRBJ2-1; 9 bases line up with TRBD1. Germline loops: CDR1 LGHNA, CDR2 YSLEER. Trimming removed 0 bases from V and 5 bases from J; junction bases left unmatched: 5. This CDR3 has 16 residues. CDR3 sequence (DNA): TGCGCCAGCAGCCAAGATGGCGGGACAGGGAACAATGAGCAGTTCTTC. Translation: CASSQDGGTGNNEQFF.

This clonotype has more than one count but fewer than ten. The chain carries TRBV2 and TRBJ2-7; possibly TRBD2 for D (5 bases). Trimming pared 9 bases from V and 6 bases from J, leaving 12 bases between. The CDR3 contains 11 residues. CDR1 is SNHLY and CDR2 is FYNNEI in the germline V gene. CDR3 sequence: CASRRWGEQYF. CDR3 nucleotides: TGTGCCAGTCGGAGGTGGGGCGAGCAGTACTTC.

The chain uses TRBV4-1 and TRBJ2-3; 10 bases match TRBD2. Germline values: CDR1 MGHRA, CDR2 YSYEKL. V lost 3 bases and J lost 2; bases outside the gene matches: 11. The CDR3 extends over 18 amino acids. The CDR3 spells CASSHQAGGLGDTDTQYF. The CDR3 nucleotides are TGCGCCAGCAGCCACCAAGCGGGAGGGCTCGGAGACACAGATACGCAGTATTTT.

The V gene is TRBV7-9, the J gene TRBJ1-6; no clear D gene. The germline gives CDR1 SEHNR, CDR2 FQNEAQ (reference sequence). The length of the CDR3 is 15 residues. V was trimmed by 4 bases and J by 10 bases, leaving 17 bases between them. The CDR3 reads CASSSINPTRSPLHF. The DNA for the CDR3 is TGTGCCAGCAGCTCAATCAACCCCACAAGGTCACCCCTCCACTTT. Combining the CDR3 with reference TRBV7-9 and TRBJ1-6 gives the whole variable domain DTGVSQNPRHKITKRGQNVTFRCDPISEHNRLYWYRQTLGQGPEFLTYFQNEAQLEKSRLLSDRFSAERPKGSFSTLEIQRTEQGDSAMYLCASSSINPTRSPLHFGNGTRLTVT.

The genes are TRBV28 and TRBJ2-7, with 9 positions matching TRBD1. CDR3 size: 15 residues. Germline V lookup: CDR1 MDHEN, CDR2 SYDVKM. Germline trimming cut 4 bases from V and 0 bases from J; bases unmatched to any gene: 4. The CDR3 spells CASSSGTGCSYEQYF. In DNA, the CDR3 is TGTGCCAGCAGTTCCGGGACAGGGTGCTCCTACGAGCAGTACTTC.

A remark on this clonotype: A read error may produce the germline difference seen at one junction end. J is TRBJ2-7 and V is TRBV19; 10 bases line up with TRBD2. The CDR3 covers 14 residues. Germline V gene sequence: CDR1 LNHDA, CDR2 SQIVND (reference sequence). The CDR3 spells CAGSTLAGASEQYF. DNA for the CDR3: TGTGCCGGTAGTACGCTAGCGGGAGCGTCCGAGCAGTACTTC.

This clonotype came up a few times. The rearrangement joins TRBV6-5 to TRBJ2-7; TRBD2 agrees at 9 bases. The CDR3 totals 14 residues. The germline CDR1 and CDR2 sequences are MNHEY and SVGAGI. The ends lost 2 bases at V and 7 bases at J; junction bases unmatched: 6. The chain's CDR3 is CASSYVGTSREQYF. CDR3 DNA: TGTGCCAGCAGTTACGTGGGGACTAGCCGGGAGCAGTACTTC.

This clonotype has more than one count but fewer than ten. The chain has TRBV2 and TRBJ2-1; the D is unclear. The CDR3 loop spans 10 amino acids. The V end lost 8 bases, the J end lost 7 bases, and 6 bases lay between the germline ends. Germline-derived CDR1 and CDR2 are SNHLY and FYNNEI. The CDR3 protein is CASAYNEQFF. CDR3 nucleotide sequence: TGTGCCAGCGCTTATAATGAGCAGTTCTTC.

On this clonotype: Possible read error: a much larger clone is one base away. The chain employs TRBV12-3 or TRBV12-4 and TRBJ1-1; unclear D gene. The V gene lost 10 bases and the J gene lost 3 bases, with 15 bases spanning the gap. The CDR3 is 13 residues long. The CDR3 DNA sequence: TGTGCCATCACGTGGGATTATCACACTGAAGCTTTCTTT. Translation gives CAITWDYHTEAFF.

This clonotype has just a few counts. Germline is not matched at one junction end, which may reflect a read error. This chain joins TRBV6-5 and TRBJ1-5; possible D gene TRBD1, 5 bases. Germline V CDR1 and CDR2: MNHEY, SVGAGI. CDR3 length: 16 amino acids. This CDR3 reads CASSYSSPGWLQPRHF. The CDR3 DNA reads TGTGCCAGCAGTTACTCGTCGCCAGGGTGGTTACAGCCCCGGCATTTT.

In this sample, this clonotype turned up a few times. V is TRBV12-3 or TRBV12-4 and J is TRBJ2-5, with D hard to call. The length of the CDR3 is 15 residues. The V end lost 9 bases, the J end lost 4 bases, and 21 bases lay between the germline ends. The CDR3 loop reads CASSTYRLQRETQYF. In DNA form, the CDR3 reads TGTGCCAGTTCGACATATAGGCTCCAGCGAGAGACCCAGTACTTC.

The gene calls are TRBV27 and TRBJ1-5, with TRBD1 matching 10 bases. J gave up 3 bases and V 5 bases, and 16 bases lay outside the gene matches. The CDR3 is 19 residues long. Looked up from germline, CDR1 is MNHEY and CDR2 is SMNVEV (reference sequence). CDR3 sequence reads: CASSLPRDRGLYNNQPQHF. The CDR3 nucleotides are TGTGCCAGCAGTCTCCCAAGGGACAGGGGCCTCTATAACAATCAGCCCCAGCATTTT.

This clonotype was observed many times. The CDR3 nucleotides read TGTGCCAGCAGGACAGGGGATTCTACGCAGTATTTT. It is translated as CASRTGDSTQYF. This chain joins TRBV6-5 and TRBJ2-3; 8 nucleotides line up with TRBD1. V gave up 6 bases and J gave up 8 bases; unmatched junction bases: 4. Germline V gene lookup returns CDR1 MNHEY and CDR2 SVGAGI. The CDR3 loop spans 12 amino acids.

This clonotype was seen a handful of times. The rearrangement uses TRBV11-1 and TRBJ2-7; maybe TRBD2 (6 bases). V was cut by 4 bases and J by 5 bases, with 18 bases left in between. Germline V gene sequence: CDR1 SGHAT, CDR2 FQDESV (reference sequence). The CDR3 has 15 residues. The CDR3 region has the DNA TGTGCCAGCAGCTGGATGGAGGGCCAGAGACACGAGCAGTACTTC. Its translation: CASSWMEGQRHEQYF.